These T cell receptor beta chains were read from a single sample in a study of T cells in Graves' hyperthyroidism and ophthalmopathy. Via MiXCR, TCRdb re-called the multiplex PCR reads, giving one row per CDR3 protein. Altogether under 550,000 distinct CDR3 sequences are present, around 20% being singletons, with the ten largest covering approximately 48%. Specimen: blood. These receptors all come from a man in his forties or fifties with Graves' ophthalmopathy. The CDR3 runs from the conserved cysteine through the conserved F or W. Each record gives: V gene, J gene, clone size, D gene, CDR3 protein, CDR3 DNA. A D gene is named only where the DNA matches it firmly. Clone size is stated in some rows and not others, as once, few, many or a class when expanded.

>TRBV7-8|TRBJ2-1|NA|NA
CASSPPRANEQFF
TGTGCCAGCAGCCCTCCTAGGGCCAATGAGCAGTTCTTC
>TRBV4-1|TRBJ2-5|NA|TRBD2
CASSQGSSGRGETQYF
TGCGCCAGCAGCCAAGGGTCAAGCGGGAGGGGGGAGACCCAGTACTTC
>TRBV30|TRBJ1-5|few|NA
CAWNSNLNQPQHF
TGTGCCTGGAACTCCAATCTCAATCAGCCCCAGCATTTT
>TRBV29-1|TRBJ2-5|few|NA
CSVSEANGETQYF
TGCAGCGTAAGCGAGGCAAATGGGGAGACCCAGTACTTC
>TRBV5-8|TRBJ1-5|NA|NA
CASSLVVSNQPQHF
TGTGCCAGCAGCTTGGTTGTTAGCAATCAGCCCCAGCATTTT
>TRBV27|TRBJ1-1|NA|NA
CATISNAEAFF
TGTGCCACCATAAGTAACGCTGAAGCTTTCTTT
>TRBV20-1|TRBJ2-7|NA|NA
CSAPDREGTYEQYF
TGCAGTGCCCCGGACAGGGAGGGAACCTACGAGCAGTACTTC
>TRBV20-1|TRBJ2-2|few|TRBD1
CSARDRRQGSAGELFF
TGCAGTGCTAGAGACCGGAGACAGGGTAGTGCCGGGGAGCTGTTTTTT
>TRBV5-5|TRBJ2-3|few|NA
CASSPLAITDTQYF
TGTGCCAGCAGCCCCCTAGCGATAACAGATACGCAGTATTTT
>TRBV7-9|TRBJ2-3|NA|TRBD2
CASSLKLAGGITDTQYF
TGTGCCAGCAGCTTAAAACTAGCGGGGGGAATCACAGATACGCAGTATTTT
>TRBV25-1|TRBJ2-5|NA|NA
CASSPIGYQETQYF
TGTGCCAGCAGTCCCATAGGGTACCAAGAGACCCAGTACTTC
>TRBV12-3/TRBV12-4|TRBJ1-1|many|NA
CATTGFTTENTEAFF
TGTGCCACCACAGGCTTCACGACAGAGAACACTGAAGCTTTCTTT
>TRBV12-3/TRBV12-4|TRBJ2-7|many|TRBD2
CASSLTSATYEQYF
TGTGCCAGCAGTCTGACTAGCGCCACCTACGAGCAGTACTTC
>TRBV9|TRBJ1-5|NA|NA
CASSVSDGYNQPQHF
TGTGCCAGCAGCGTTTCGGACGGATACAATCAGCCCCAGCATTTT
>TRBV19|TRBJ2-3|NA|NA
CASSPGGGDSTPDTQYF
TGTGCCAGTAGTCCCGGGGGTGGGGACTCGACCCCAGATACGCAGTATTTT
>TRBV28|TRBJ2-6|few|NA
CASRQEGGLTGANVLTF
TGTGCCAGCAGACAGGAGGGGGGGCTCACCGGGGCCAACGTCCTGACTTTC